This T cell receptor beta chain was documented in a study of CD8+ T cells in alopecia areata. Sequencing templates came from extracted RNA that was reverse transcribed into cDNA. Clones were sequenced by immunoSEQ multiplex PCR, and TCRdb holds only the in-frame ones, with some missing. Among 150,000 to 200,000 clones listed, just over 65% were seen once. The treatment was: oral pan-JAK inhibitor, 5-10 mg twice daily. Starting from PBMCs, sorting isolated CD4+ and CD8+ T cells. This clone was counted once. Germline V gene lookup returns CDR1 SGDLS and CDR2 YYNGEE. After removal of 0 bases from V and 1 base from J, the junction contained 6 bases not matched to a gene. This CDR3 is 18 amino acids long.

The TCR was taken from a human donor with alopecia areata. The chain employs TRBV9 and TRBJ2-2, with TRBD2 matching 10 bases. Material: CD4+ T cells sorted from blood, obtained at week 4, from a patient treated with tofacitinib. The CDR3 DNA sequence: TGTGCCAGCAGCGTAGAACTAGCGGGGCCAGGGAACACCGGGGAGCTGTTTTTT. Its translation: CASSVELAGPGNTGELFF.